A selection of T cell receptor beta chains follows, all from one sample in a study of OX40 agonist ivuxolimab in advanced cancers. Sequenced by immunoSEQ multiplex PCR; TCRdb stores in-frame clones only, minus some. The data contain around 74,000 clones, under 85% of them singletons. Sequencing was performed on CD4+ or CD8+ T cells sorted from blood, taken in a trial of the OX40 agonist ivuxolimab. The source is an adult with an advanced solid tumor such as melanoma, head and neck, liver or kidney cancer. The CDR3 runs from the conserved cysteine through the conserved F or W.

TRBV19	TRBJ2-6	CASSIRTNGANVLTF
TRBV27	TRBJ1-2	CASAGTGGGRYGYTF
TRBV19	TRBJ1-1	CASKGALGGTEAFF
TRBV11-2	TRBJ2-5	CASSLASGGGETQYF
TRBV2	TRBJ2-7	CASSEQGSSYEQYF
TRBV7-9	TRBJ2-3	CASSSRGLAGVFHTDTQYF
TRBV6-1	TRBJ1-1	CASRTLRNTEAFF
TRBV19	TRBJ1-4	CASSIPQGNEKLFF
TRBV5-1	TRBJ2-2	CASAWTGATGELFF
TRBV7-9	TRBJ2-7	CASSSGGSYEQYF
TRBV4-1	TRBJ1-6	CASSQSTTGINSPLHF
TRBV5-1	TRBJ1-1	CASSLGGSQNTEAFF
TRBV11-2	TRBJ2-4	CASSLQDIQYF
TRBV29-1	TRBJ2-5	CSVALQETQYF
TRBV19	TRBJ1-4	CASSPRGVTTEKLFF
TRBV3-1/TRBV3-2	TRBJ1-2	CAKGGYTF
TRBV5-1	TRBJ1-6	CASSFLGPNSPLHF